This TCR beta chain is from a study of cytomegalovirus exposure and HLA in healthy donors. CDR1 SGHNT and CDR2 YYREEE come from the germline V gene (reference sequence). CDR3 length equals 13 residues. V lost 2 bases to trimming and J lost 2 bases, with 7 bases between them. PCR amplification relied on 60 Vbeta primers (plus 13 Jbeta primers). Sequencing used immunoSEQ multiplex PCR; TCRdb keeps in-frame clones, though not all of them. This sample has 150,000 to 200,000 clones, with over 70% found just once. This receptor was identified in a man younger than 40 in good health and CMV-seronegative. Sequenced material: PBMCs. The rearrangement uses TRBV5-4 and TRBJ2-5; a possible D gene is TRBD1 (6 bases). CDR3 loop: CASSFTGQETQYF. For the CDR3, the DNA is TGTGCCAGCAGCTTCACAGGGCAAGAGACCCAGTACTTC.